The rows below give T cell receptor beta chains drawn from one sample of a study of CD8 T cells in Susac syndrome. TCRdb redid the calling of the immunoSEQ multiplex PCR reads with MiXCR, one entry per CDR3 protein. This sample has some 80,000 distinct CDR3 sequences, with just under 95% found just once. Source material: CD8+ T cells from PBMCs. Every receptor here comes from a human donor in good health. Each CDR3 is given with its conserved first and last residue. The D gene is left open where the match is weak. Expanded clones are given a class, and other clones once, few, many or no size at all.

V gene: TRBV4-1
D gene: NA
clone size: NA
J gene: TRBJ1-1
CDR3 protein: CASSQLLAKGAFF
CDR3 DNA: TGCGCCAGCAGCCAACTCCTTGCGAAAGGAGCTTTCTTT

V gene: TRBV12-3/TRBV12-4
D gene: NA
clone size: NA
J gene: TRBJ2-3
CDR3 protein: CASRGWTLTSTDTQYF
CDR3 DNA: TGTGCCAGCAGAGGATGGACACTTACTAGCACAGATACGCAGTATTTT

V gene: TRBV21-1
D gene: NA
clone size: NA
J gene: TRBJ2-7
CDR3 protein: CASTEGNYEQYF
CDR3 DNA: TGTGCCAGCACGGAGGGTAACTACGAGCAGTACTTC

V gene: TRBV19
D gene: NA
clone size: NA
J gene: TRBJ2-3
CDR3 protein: CASSIPPMQGRDTQYF
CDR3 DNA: TGTGCCAGTAGTATCCCACCTATGCAAGGCCGTGATACGCAGTATTTT

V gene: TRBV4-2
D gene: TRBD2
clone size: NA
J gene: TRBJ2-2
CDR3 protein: CASSPLPSGATNTGELFF
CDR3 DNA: TGTGCCAGCAGCCCCTTACCTAGCGGGGCCACGAACACCGGGGAGCTGTTTTTT

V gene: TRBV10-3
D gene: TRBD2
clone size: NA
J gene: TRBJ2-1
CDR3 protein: CASGLAANYNEQFF
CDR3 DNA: TGTGCCTCCGGACTAGCGGCCAACTACAATGAGCAGTTCTTC

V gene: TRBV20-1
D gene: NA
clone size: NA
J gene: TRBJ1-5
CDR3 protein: CSALDSNQPQHF
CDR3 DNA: TGCAGTGCTTTAGATAGCAATCAGCCCCAGCATTTT

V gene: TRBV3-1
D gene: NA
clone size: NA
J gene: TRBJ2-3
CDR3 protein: CASSLDFSTDTQYF
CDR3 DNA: TGTGCCAGCAGCCTCGACTTTAGCACAGATACGCAGTATTTT

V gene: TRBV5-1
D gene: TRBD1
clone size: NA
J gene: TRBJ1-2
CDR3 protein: CASSGTGTGNNGYTF
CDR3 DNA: TGCGCCAGCAGCGGAACCGGGACAGGGAATAATGGCTACACCTTC

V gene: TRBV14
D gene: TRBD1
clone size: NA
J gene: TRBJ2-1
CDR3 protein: CASSGPGQTYNEQFF
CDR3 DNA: TGTGCCAGCAGCGGTCCGGGACAGACTTACAATGAGCAGTTCTTC

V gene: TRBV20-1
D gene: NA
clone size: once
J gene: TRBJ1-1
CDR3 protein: CSARVKGIGTEAFF
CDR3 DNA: TGCAGTGCTCGTGTGAAGGGGATTGGGACTGAAGCTTTCTTT

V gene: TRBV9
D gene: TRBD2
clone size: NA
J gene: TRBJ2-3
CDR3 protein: CASSGGTSGRDTQYF
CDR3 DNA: TGTGCCAGCAGCGGCGGGACTAGCGGGAGGGATACGCAGTATTTT

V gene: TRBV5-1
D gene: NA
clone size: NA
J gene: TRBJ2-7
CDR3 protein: CASSSEGYEQYF
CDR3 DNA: TGCGCCAGCAGCTCGGAGGGCTACGAGCAGTACTTC

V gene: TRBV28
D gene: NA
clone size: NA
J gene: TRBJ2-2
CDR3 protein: CASSPRDRLNTGELFF
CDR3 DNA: TGTGCCAGCAGTCCTAGAGACAGGTTGAACACCGGGGAGCTGTTTTTT

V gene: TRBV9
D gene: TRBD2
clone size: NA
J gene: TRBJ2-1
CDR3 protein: CASSVVLAGANEQFF
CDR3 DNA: TGTGCCAGCAGCGTAGTCCTAGCGGGAGCCAATGAGCAGTTCTTC